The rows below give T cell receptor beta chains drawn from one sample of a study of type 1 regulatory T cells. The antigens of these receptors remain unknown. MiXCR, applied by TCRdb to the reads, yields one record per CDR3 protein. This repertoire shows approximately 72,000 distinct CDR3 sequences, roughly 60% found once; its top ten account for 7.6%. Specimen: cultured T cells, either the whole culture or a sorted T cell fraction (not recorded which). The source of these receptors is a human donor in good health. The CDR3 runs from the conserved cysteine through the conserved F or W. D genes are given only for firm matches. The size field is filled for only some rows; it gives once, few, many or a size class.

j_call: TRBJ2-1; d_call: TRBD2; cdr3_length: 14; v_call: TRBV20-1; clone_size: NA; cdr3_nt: TGCAGTGCCAGAAGCGGGAGGGCCTACAATGAGCAGTTCTTC; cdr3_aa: CSARSGRAYNEQFF
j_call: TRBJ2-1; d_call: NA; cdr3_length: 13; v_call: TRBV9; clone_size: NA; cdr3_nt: TGTGCCAGCAGCGTAGACCGAAATAATGAGCAGTTCTTC; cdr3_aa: CASSVDRNNEQFF
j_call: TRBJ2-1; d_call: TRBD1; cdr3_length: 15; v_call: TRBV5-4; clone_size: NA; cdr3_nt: TGTGCCAGCAGCTCACGACAGGGTTTAAGCAATGAGCAGTTCTTC; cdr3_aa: CASSSRQGLSNEQFF
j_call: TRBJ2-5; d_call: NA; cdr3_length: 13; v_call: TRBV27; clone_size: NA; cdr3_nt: TGTGCCAGCAGTAGCGGATACCAAGAGACCCAGTACTTC; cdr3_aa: CASSSGYQETQYF
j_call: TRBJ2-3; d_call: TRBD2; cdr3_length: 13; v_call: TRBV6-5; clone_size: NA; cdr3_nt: TGTGCCAGCCAGCGGGAGGCGAGGAATACGCAGTATTTT; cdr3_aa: CASQREARNTQYF
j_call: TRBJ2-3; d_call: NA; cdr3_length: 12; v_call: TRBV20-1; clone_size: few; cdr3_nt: TGCAGTGCTAGGGGGGAGGCAGATACGCAGTATTTT; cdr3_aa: CSARGEADTQYF
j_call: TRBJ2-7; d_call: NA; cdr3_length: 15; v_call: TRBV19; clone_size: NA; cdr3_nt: TGTGCCAGTAGTACCACTCTCGGGCCAGGCTACGAGCAGTACTTC; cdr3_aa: CASSTTLGPGYEQYF
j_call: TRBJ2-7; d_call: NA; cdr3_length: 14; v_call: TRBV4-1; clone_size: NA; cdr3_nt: TGCGCCAGCAGCCTACAAGGACAGTCCCTCGAGCAGTACTTC; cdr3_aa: CASSLQGQSLEQYF
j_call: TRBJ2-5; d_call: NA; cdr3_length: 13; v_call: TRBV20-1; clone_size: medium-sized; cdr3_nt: TGCAGTGCTAGAGAAGATCGGGGGGCGACCCAGTACTTC; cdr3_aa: CSAREDRGATQYF
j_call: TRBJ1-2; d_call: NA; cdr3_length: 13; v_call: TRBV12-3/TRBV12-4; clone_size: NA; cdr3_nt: TGTGCCAGCACCCCCGGGAGGTCGCGGGGCTACACCTTC; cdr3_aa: CASTPGRSRGYTF
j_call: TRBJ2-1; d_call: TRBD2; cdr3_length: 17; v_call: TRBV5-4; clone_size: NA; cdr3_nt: TGTGCCAGCAGCTTGGTGGCTAGCGGATACTCCTACAATGAGCAGTTCTTC; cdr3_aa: CASSLVASGYSYNEQFF
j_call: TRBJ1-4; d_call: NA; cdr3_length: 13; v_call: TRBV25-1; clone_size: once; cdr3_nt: TGTGCCACCGCCGCGGACTTTAATGAAAAACTGTTTTTT; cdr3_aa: CATAADFNEKLFF
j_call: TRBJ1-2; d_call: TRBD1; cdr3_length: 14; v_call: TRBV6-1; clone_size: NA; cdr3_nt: TGTGCCAGCAGTGCTATTGGACAGGGGCGTGGCTACACCTTC; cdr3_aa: CASSAIGQGRGYTF
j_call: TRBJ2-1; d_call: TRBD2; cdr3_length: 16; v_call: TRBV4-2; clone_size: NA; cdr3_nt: TGTGCCAGCAGCCGGGATAGCGGGAGGGCCGTTGAGGAGCAGTTCTTC; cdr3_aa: CASSRDSGRAVEEQFF
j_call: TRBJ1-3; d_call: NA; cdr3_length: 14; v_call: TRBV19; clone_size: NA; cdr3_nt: TGTGCCAGCGGCCGAGGGGCGAGCGGAAACACCATATATTTT; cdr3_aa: CASGRGASGNTIYF
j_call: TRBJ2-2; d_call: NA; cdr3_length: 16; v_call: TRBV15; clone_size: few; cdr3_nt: TGTGCCACCAGCAGAGAAGTGGGATCGGTCACCGGGGAGCTGTTTTTT; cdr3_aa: CATSREVGSVTGELFF
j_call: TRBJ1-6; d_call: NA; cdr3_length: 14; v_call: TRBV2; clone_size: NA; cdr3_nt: TGTGCCAGCAGGAGGGGAGGGGAATACTCACCCCTCCACTTT; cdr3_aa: CASRRGGEYSPLHF
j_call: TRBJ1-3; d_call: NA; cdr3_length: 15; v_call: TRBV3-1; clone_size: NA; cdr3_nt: TGTGCCAGCAGCCATACTAATCCCTCTGGAAACACCATATATTTT; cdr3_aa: CASSHTNPSGNTIYF
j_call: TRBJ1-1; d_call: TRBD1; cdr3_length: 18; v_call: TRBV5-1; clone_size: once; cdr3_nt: TGCGCCAGCAGCTCACACCGAGGACAGGGGGCAGGGAACACTGAAGCTTTCTTT; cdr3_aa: CASSSHRGQGAGNTEAFF
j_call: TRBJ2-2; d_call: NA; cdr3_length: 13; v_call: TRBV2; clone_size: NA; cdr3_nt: TGTGCCAGCAGCTTTGGACACCCCGGGGAGCTGTTTTTT; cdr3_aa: CASSFGHPGELFF
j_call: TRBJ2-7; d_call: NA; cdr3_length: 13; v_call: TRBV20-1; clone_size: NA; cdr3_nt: TGCAGTGCTAGGGAAGCGCGGTCCTACGAGCAGTACTTC; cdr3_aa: CSAREARSYEQYF
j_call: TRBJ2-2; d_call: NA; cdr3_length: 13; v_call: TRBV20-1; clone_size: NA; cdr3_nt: TGCAGTGCTAGAGAGAGTATCACCGGGGAGCTGTTTTTT; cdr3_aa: CSARESITGELFF
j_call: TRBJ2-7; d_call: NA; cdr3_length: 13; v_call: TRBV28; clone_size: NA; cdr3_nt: TGTGCCAGCAGAGTCGGCAGCTCCTACGAGCAGTACTTC; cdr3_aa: CASRVGSSYEQYF
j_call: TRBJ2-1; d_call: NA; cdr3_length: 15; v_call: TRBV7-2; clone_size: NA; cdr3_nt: TGTGCCAGCAGCTTAGTACTAGGAGCCTACAATGAGCAGTTCTTC; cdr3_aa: CASSLVLGAYNEQFF
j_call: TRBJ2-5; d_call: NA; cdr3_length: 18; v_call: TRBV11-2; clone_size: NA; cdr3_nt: TGTGCCAGCAGCTTAGGGGGTTTCGACACTTGGTACCAAGAGACCCAGTACTTC; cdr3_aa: CASSLGGFDTWYQETQYF
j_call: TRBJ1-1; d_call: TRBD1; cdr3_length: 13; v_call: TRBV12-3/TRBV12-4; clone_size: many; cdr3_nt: TGTGCCAGCACCTGGACAGGGAACACTGAAGCTTTCTTT; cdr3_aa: CASTWTGNTEAFF
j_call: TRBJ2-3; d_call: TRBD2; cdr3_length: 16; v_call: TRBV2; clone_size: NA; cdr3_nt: TGTGCCAGCAGTGATGGCGGGAGGAGAGGAACAGATACGCAGTATTTT; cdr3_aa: CASSDGGRRGTDTQYF
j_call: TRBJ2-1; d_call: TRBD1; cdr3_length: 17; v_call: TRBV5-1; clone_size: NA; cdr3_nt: TGCGCCAGCAGCCGAAGGCCGGGACAGGGGCTACTCAATGAGCAGTTCTTC; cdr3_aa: CASSRRPGQGLLNEQFF
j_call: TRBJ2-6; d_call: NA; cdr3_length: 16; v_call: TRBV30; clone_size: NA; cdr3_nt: TGTGCCTGGAGTCCAGGGATTCCCTCTGGGGCCAACGTCCTGACTTTC; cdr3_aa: CAWSPGIPSGANVLTF
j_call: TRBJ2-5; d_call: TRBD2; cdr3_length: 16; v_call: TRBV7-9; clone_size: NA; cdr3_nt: TGTGCCAGCAGCGACCGTCTAGCCCGGGAGGGAGAGACCCAGTACTTC; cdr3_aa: CASSDRLAREGETQYF
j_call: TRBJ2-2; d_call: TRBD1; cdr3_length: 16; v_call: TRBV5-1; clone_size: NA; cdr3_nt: TGCGCCAGCAGCGGCACCGGGACAGAGAACACCGGGGAGCTGTTTTTT; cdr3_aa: CASSGTGTENTGELFF
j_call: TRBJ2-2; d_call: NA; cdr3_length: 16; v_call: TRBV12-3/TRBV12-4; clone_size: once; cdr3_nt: TGTGCCAGCAGTTCGAGGGGTGGCGTAAACACCGGGGAGCTGTTTTTT; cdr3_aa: CASSSRGGVNTGELFF
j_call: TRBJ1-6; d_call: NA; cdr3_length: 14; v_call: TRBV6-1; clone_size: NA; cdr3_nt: TGTGCCAGCAGTGAATTGGACACCCATTCACCCCTCCACTTT; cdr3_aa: CASSELDTHSPLHF
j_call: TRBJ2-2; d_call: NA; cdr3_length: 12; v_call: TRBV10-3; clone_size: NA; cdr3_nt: TGTGCCATCGGGGGGATTCTGGGGGAGCTGTTTTTT; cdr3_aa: CAIGGILGELFF
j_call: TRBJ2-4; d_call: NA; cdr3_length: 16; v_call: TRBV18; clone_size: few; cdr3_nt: TGTGCCAGCTCGTCCAAGGGTGGCGGAGCCAAAAACATTCAGTACTTC; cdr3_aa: CASSSKGGGAKNIQYF
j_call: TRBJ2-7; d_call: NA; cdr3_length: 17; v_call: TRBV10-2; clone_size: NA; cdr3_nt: TGCGCCAGCAGTCACAACCCCCGGGGGCGGAACCCCTACGAGCAGTACTTC; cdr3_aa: CASSHNPRGRNPYEQYF
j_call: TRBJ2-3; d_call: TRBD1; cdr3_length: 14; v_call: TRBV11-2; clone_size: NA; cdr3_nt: TGTGCCAGCAGCTTGGACAGGCACACAGATACGCAGTATTTT; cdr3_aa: CASSLDRHTDTQYF
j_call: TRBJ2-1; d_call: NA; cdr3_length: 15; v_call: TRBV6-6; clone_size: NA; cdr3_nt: TGTGCCAGCAGCACACAGGGCGGGTCCTACAATGAGCAGTTCTTC; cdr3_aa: CASSTQGGSYNEQFF
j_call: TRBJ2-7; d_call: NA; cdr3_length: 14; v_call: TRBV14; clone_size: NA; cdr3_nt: TGTGCCAGCAGCCAAGACCTTCCTCCCTCCGAGCAGTACTTC; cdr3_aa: CASSQDLPPSEQYF